The source of this T cell receptor (beta chain) is a study of metastatic and nonmetastatic thyroid tumors. This CDR3 region has 13 residues. Between the trimmed V and J ends, which lost 8 bases and 8 bases, there was a span of 18 bases. The germline V gene has CDR1 MDHEN and CDR2 SYDVKM. From the PCR reads, TCRdb re-called clones with MiXCR. The sample comprises about 9,500 clones, less than 30% of which are singletons, and roughly 23% rests with the top ten. There were no patients who had received any treatment before thyroid surgery. This clone was counted between two and nine times. V gene TRBV28 combines with J gene TRBJ1-2; tentative D call: TRBD1 (5 bases). Material for sequencing was tumor tissue. The receptor's source is a female donor with papillary thyroid cancer or a benign thyroid nodule (not recorded which). Some clones in this sample may be carry-over from other donors' samples. The CDR3 nucleotides are TGTGCCAGCCAGACAGAGATGAAGTGGGGCTACACCTTC. This sequence encodes CASQTEMKWGYTF.